The 16 T cell receptor beta chains below were found in one sample sequenced in a study of cytomegalovirus exposure and HLA in healthy donors. Produced via immunoSEQ multiplex PCR; TCRdb's table is partial and in-frame only. The data show around 150,000 clones, just under 85% seen once. The sample consisted of PBMCs. These receptors were taken from a man aged 25 to 40 in good health and CMV-seropositive.

The chain couples TRBV28 to TRBJ2-7, with TRBD1 as a possible D gene (6 bases). The V and J ends lost 7 bases and 3 bases respectively, with 16 bases between them. The CDR3 runs to 14 residues. Germline CDR1 MDHEN, CDR2 SYDVKM. The CDR3 spells CASIGQGSRYEQYF. The CDR3 coding sequence is TGTGCCAGCATTGGCCAGGGGAGTCGCTACGAGCAGTACTTC.

This clone has more than one count but fewer than ten. V gene TRBV2 combines with J gene TRBJ1-5, with D perhaps TRBD1 (5 bases). The germline V gene has CDR1 SNHLY and CDR2 FYNNEI. Trimming removed 3 bases from V and 3 bases from J, with 9 bases in between. There are 14 residues in the CDR3. The CDR3 here is CASSDQGPNQPQHF. DNA of the CDR3: TGTGCCAGCAGTGATCAGGGCCCCAATCAGCCCCAGCATTTT. Variable domain in full (rest from reference TRBV2 and TRBJ1-5): EPEVTQTPSHQVTQMGQEVILRCVPISNHLYFYWYRQILGQKVEFLVSFYNNEISEKSEIFDDQFSVERPDGSNFTLKIRSTKLEDSAMYFCASSDQGPNQPQHFGDGTRLSIL.

The gene calls are TRBV6-1 and TRBJ1-2; weak D call: TRBD1 (5 bases). CDR1 is MNHNS, CDR2 SASEGT, per germline. Trimming removed 6 bases at V and 2 bases at J, with 13 bases between. This CDR3 region has 14 residues. The CDR3 DNA sequence: TGTGCCAGCAGCGCTACCGGGGGGAACTATGGCTACACCTTC. Its translation is CASSATGGNYGYTF.

The gene calls are TRBV5-4 and TRBJ2-5, with 9 bases identical to TRBD1. The CDR3 has 16 residues. The germline CDR1 and CDR2 sequences are SGHNT and YYREEE (reference sequence). V lost 4 bases to trimming and J lost 5 bases; unmatched junction nucleotides: 12. The CDR3 loop reads CASSASGTGNRETQYF. The CDR3 DNA is TGTGCCAGCAGCGCCTCCGGGACAGGGAACCGGGAGACCCAGTACTTC.

The chain has TRBV19 and TRBJ2-2, with a possible D match to TRBD1 (6 bases). V gave up 6 bases and J gave up 2 bases, with 10 bases separating them. There are 14 residues in the CDR3. The germline V gene has CDR1 LNHDA and CDR2 SQIVND (reference sequence). CDR3 nucleotide sequence: TGTGCCAGTAGGACACAGGGTAACACCGGGGAGCTGTTTTTT. Protein product: CASRTQGNTGELFF.

The chain has TRBV7-7 and TRBJ2-2; D possibly corresponds to TRBD1 (5 bases). The V gene's germline CDR1 is SSHAT and CDR2 FNYEAQ (reference sequence). V gave up 0 bases and J gave up 3 bases, with 8 bases separating them. This CDR3 has 15 amino acids. CDR3 protein: CASSLAGRDTGELFF. Here the CDR3 DNA reads TGTGCCAGCAGCTTAGCGGGGCGAGACACCGGGGAGCTGTTTTTT.

In regard to this clone: Other DNA sequences in the same sample also yield this CDR3. The chain joins TRBV7-9 to TRBJ2-5; D is ambiguous. Germline V gene sequence: CDR1 SEHNR, CDR2 FQNEAQ (reference sequence). V dropped 3 bases and J dropped 2 bases, with 7 bases sitting between them. The CDR3 is made up of 13 amino acids. The CDR3, as DNA: TGTGCCAGCAGCTTGGGCAGTCAAGAGACCCAGTACTTC. Its translation: CASSLGSQETQYF.

This clone came up a few times. The V gene is TRBV27, the J gene TRBJ1-4, with D possibly TRBD1 on 6 matching bases. The CDR3 spans 14 residues. V lost 2 bases, J lost 8 bases, and 12 bases lay in between. CDR1 and CDR2 (germline): MNHEY, SMNVEV (reference sequence). CDR3 residues: CASSLGGVGEKLFF. CDR3 nucleotide sequence: TGTGCCAGCAGTTTAGGGGGCGTGGGGGAAAAACTGTTTTTT.

The sample holds a few counts of this clone. CDR3 nucleotides: TGTGCCAGCAGTGCCTCAGGGGCGAAGGATGGCTACACCTTC. Translating it yields CASSASGAKDGYTF. This chain joins TRBV2 and TRBJ1-2; D is perhaps TRBD1 (6 bases). Germline V gene lookup returns CDR1 SNHLY and CDR2 FYNNEI. The length of the CDR3 is 14 residues. The germline V and J ends were trimmed by 4 bases and 6 bases, with 15 bases remaining between them.

The chain employs TRBV5-8 and TRBJ2-3, with TRBD2 identical over 13 bases. The CDR3 is made up of 19 amino acids. V shed 3 bases, J shed 6 bases, and the junction held 16 bases outside the gene matches. CDR1 SGHTS and CDR2 YDEGEE come from the germline V gene. Here the CDR3 reads CASSSRLAGGSWREDTQYF. CDR3 nucleotides: TGTGCCAGCAGCTCAAGACTAGCGGGGGGTTCCTGGAGGGAGGATACGCAGTATTTT.

The rearrangement links TRBV5-6 to TRBJ1-2, with D perhaps matching TRBD1 (5 bases). The CDR3 has 13 residues. CDR1 and CDR2 from the germline V gene are SGHDT and YYEEEE. Deletions cut 3 bases from V and 7 bases from J, with 13 bases between. The CDR3 DNA reads TGTGCCAGCAGCTACAGGAGACTTAGTGGCTACACCTTC. Translation: CASSYRRLSGYTF.

The chain links TRBV6-5 to TRBJ2-1; 9 positions agree with TRBD1. CDR3 length: 14 residues. Germline V gene lookup returns CDR1 MNHEY and CDR2 SVGAGI. V shed 6 bases, J shed 4 bases, and the junction held 4 bases outside the gene matches. CDR3 DNA: TGTGCCAGCAGGCTACAGGGGGCTTACAATGAGCAGTTCTTC. It codes for CASRLQGAYNEQFF.

This clone was counted a few times. V usage is TRBV6-5 and J usage is TRBJ2-7; 10 nucleotides match TRBD1. This CDR3 comprises 15 residues. Germline trimming cut 4 bases from V and 0 bases from J; bases unmatched to any gene: 3. Germline loops: CDR1 MNHEY, CDR2 SVGAGI. DNA of the CDR3: TGTGCCAGCAGTTTCCGGGACAGGGGCTCCTACGAGCAGTACTTC. This sequence encodes CASSFRDRGSYEQYF.

This clone was recorded at least ten times. The chain couples TRBV7-9 to TRBJ2-1, with 7 bases identical to TRBD1. Per the germline V gene, CDR1 is SEHNR and CDR2 is FQNEAQ (reference sequence). V lost 5 bases to trimming and J lost 4 bases; unmatched junction nucleotides: 11. The CDR3 totals 16 residues. CDR3: CASSLTRQGPYNEQFF. The CDR3, as DNA: TGTGCCAGCAGCCTCACTCGACAGGGCCCGTACAATGAGCAGTTCTTC.

V and J are TRBV15 and TRBJ1-2, with D perhaps matching TRBD1 (6 bases). Germline V CDR1 and CDR2: LNHNV, YYDKDF (reference sequence). CDR3 size: 18 residues. V was pared by 0 bases and J by 4 bases, with 21 bases between. CDR3 sequence (DNA): TGTGCCACCAGCAGAGATCTGCAGGGGTCAAAAGGGGTCTATGGCTACACCTTC. Its translation is CATSRDLQGSKGVYGYTF.

The V call is TRBV7-8, the J call TRBJ2-7, with D perhaps TRBD1 (6 bases). V was clipped by 2 bases and J by 7 bases, with 12 bases between them. CDR3 length: 13 residues. Germline V gives CDR1 SGHVS, CDR2 FQNEAQ. CDR3 residues: CASSLTGPGEQYF. The CDR3 nucleotides are TGTGCCAGCAGCTTAACAGGGCCCGGGGAGCAGTACTTC. Based on the CDR3 plus reference TRBV7-8 and TRBJ2-7, the full variable domain is GAGVSQSPRYKVAKRGQDVALRCDPISGHVSLFWYQQALGQGPEFLTYFQNEAQLDKSGLPSDRFFAERPEGSVSTLKIQRTQQEDSAVYLCASSLTGPGEQYFGPGTRLTVT.